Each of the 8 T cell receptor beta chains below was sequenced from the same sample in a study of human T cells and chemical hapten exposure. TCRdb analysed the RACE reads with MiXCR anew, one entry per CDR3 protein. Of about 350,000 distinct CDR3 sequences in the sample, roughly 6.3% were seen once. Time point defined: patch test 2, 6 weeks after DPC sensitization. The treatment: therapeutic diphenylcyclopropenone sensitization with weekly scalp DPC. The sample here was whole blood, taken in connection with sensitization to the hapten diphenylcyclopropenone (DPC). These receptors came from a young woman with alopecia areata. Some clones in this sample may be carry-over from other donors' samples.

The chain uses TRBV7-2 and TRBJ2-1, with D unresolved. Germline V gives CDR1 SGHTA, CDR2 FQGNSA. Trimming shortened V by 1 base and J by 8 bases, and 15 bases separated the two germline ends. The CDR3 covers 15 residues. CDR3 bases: TGTGCCAGCAGCTTAGATCCCCAGGTGGGGTATGAGCAGTTCTTC. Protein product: CASSLDPQVGYEQFF.

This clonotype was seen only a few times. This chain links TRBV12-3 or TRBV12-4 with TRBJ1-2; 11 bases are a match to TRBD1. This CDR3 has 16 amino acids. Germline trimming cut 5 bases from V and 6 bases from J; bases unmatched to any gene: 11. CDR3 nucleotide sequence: TGTGCCAGCAGTCCATACCCGGGACAGGGGGTAGATGGCTACACCTTC. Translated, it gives CASSPYPGQGVDGYTF.

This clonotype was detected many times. The CDR3 sequence: CASSVALIENTGELFF. The CDR3 coding sequence is TGTGCCAGCAGCGTAGCCCTGATCGAGAACACCGGGGAGCTGTTTTTT. This sequence joins TRBV9 and TRBJ2-2; no clear D gene. The germline V and J ends were trimmed by 0 bases and 1 base, with 10 bases remaining between them. The CDR3 sequence is 16 residues long. CDR1 is SGDLS and CDR2 is YYNGEE in the germline V gene.

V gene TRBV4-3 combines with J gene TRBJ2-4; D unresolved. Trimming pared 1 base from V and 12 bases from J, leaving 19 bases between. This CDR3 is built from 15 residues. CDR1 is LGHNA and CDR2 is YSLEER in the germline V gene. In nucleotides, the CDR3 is TGCGCCAGCAGCCAAGGTCGCCGGACGCTCGGGCATCAGTACTTC. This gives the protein CASSQGRRTLGHQYF.

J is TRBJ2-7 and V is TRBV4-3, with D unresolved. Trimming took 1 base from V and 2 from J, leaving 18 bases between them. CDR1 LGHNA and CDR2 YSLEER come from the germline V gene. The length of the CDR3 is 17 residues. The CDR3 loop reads CASSQAYRPEKTYEQYF. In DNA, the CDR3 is TGCGCCAGCAGCCAAGCCTATCGTCCGGAGAAGACCTACGAGCAGTACTTC.

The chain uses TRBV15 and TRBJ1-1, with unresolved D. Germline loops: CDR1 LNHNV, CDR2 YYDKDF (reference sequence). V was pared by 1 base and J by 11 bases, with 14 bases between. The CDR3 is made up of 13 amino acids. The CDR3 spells CATSRATLQSAFF. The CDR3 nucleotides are TGTGCCACCAGCAGAGCGACCCTCCAATCGGCTTTCTTT.

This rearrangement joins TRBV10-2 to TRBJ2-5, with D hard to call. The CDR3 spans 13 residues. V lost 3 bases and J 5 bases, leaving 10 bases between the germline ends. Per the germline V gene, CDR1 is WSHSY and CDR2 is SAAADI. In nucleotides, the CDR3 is TGCGCCAGCAGTGATCGGGTCCGGGAGACCCAGTACTTC. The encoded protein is CASSDRVRETQYF.

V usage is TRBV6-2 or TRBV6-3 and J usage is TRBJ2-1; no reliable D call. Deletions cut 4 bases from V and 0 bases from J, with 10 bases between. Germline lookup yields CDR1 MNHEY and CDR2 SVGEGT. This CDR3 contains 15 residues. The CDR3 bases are TGTGCCAGCAGTTCCGCGTGGAGCTCCTACAATGAGCAGTTCTTC. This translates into CASSSAWSSYNEQFF.